This T cell receptor beta chain was sequenced during a study of blood T cell repertoires in COVID-19. The CDR3 loop spans 15 amino acids. Looked up from germline, CDR1 is SGHDN and CDR2 is FVKESK. With 5 bases removed from V and 6 bases from J, the gap between germline ends came to 19 bases. Method: immunoSEQ multiplex PCR; TCRdb's copy keeps in-frame clones and lacks some. The data show approximately 300,000 clones, 75% to 95% seen once. J is TRBJ1-1 and V is TRBV14; possibly TRBD1 for D (6 bases). Sequencing was done on a sample of peripheral blood. The sequence derives from a woman aged 25 to 39 with COVID-19, enrolled during active disease. In DNA form, the CDR3 reads TGTGCCAGCAGCTTACTGAGGCGGGGGGGCGCTGAAGCTTTCTTT. Amino acid sequence: CASSLLRRGGAEAFF.